This T cell receptor beta chain was identified in a study of OX40 agonist ivuxolimab in advanced cancers. Turning to the overall study: Ivuxolimab, which targeted the costimulatory receptor OX40 (CD134), was an agonistic, fully human IgG2 monoclonal antibody. In the dose-escalation cohort, 75% to 85% of patients were male, and the mean age was 60 years with a range of roughly 23 to 79. Partial responses occurred in three dose-escalation patients, of whom one had hepatocellular carcinoma and two had cutaneous melanoma. Intravenous ivuxolimab was administered to patients every 2 weeks at six dose levels: 0.01, 0.1, 0.3, 1.5, 3 and 10 mg/kg. The paper describes the monotherapy dose-escalation part (N of about 55 patients) of the phase I trial of ivuxolimab. Of the roughly 52 dose-escalation patients, hepatocellular carcinoma was present in some 19, melanoma in around 15, renal cell carcinoma in 9 and head and neck cancer in 9. Prior anti-PD-1, anti-PD-L1 or anti-CTLA-4 therapy was permitted, and approximately 40% of dose-escalation patients had received checkpoint inhibitors. The purpose of peripheral TCRbeta sequencing was to test whether ivuxolimab changed TCR sequence diversity and led to clonal T-cell expansion.

Remarks on this clone: Its antigen is unknown. Base qualities are not provided; no much larger clone lies one nucleotide away.

Patients with a history of autoimmune disease or receiving systemic immunosuppression were excluded from the trial. In every dose cohort, peripheral blood was drawn for TCR sequencing at baseline, cycle 4 day 1, and cycle 7 day 1. Samples came from an open-label, multicenter, first-in-human phase I dose-escalation trial of ivuxolimab. Adults with locally advanced or metastatic melanoma, renal cell, hepatocellular, or head and neck squamous cell carcinoma were enrolled in the trial. Before TCR sequencing, CD4+ T cells and CD8+ T cells were sorted from peripheral blood as separate populations. Genomic DNA was isolated from the sorted cells so that the TCRbeta CDR3 region could be sequenced. TCRbeta CDR3 regions were sequenced using the immunoSEQ Assay. The immuneACCESS repertoire file appears here via TCRdb, limited to in-frame rearrangements. These files lack a portion of the clones; in checked studies, under half of the deficit traces to unresolved V genes, and the cause of the others is not known. This sample lists tens of thousands of clones; roughly 94% were detected once. 15% to 18% of the sample rests with the top ten.

What the study reported, not specific to this receptor: Low levels of normalized T-cell clonal expansion were also seen in some nonresponding patients. At doses from 0.1 to 3.0 mg/kg, clonal expansion was seen in both CD4+ and CD8+ blood T cells between baseline and week 6. On average, CD8+ T cells showed more expanded clones than CD4+ T cells after ivuxolimab. In the 0.1-3.0 mg/kg groups, partial responders were among the patients with the lowest normalized peripheral clonal expansion, particularly in CD8+ T cells. The antigen specificity of the peripheral T cells that underwent clonal expansion was not determined.

CDR1 and CDR2 are drawn from the germline V gene: MDHEN, SYDVKM. From cysteine to phenylalanine, the CDR3 is 14 amino acids long. The kept DNA is CDR3 alone, 42 bases in frame from the first base. The V and J ends are trimmed by 2 bases and 5 bases, leaving 12 bases between them. This receptor was obtained from an adult with an advanced solid tumor such as melanoma, head and neck, liver or kidney cancer. The rearrangement joined TRBV28 to TRBJ1-1; TRBD1 is possibly the D segment (5 matching bases). Material: CD4+ or CD8+ T cells sorted from blood, obtained in a trial of the OX40 agonist ivuxolimab. The CDR3 protein: CASSLVPWGTEAFF. The nucleotide sequence reads as follows: TGTGCCAGCAGTTTAGTTCCTTGGGGGACTGAAGCTTTCTTT.